A single sample is the source of the 27 T cell receptor beta chains below, sequenced in a study of Ad26.COV2.S vaccination and SARS-CoV-2 variants. Assay used: immunoSEQ multiplex PCR; TCRdb lists only in-frame clones, some missing. The table has about 680,000 clones, roughly 90% seen once. Stated treatment: approximately 18 received Ad26.COV2.S at low or high dose, single or two shots; 5 received placebo; per-sample allocation not given. On day 63 after the first injection, vaccine and placebo recipients gave samples. The sample here was peripheral blood, taken in a trial of Ad26.COV2.S vaccine versus placebo. The receptors shown here come from a person between 18 and 59 years old who received the Ad26.COV2.S COVID-19 vaccine or a placebo.

The chain carries TRBV15 and TRBJ2-3; maybe TRBD1 (6 bases). Germline-derived CDR1 and CDR2 are LNHNV and YYDKDF (reference sequence). The CDR3 contains 14 residues. V was trimmed by 6 bases and J by 1 base, leaving 11 bases between them. The CDR3 reads CATSHREGTDTQYF. The CDR3 DNA is TGTGCCACCAGTCACAGGGAAGGCACAGATACGCAGTATTTT.

The V and J genes are TRBV5-4 and TRBJ1-2; a weak D match, TRBD1 (5 bases). This CDR3 spans 13 amino acids. Between the trimmed V and J ends, which lost 1 base and 2 bases, there was a span of 6 bases. The V gene's germline CDR1 is SGHNT and CDR2 YYREEE (reference sequence). The CDR3 loop reads CASSLWGNYGYTF. The DNA of the CDR3 is TGTGCCAGCAGCTTGTGGGGGAACTATGGCTACACCTTC.

The genes are TRBV5-6 and TRBJ2-5; D is uncertain. The CDR3 runs 15 residues. Germline assignment: CDR1 SGHDT and CDR2 YYEEEE. Between the trimmed V and J ends, which lost 4 bases and 2 bases, there was a span of 15 bases. Written as DNA, the CDR3 is TGTGCCAGCAGCCTAGGTCTAGTCCCTCAAGAGACCCAGTACTTC. Protein product: CASSLGLVPQETQYF.

This chain connects TRBV6-5 to TRBJ2-3, with TRBD2 identical over 8 bases. CDR3 size: 15 residues. Germline V gene data show CDR1 as MNHEY and CDR2 as SVGAGI. Germline trimming cut 4 bases from V and 0 bases from J; bases unmatched to any gene: 3. The CDR3 spells CASSLGLASTDTQYF. CDR3 in DNA: TGTGCCAGCAGTTTAGGACTAGCTAGCACAGATACGCAGTATTTT.

The CDR3 nucleotides are TGTGCCACCAGCAGAGCAGAGTTGCAGGGTGTTGAAAAACTGTTTTTT. Its protein is CATSRAELQGVEKLFF. The V and J genes are TRBV15 and TRBJ1-4; D may be TRBD1 (5 bases). Trimming stripped 1 base from V and 7 bases from J, with 16 bases between. Germline V gene data show CDR1 as LNHNV and CDR2 as YYDKDF (reference sequence). This CDR3 has 16 amino acids.

The chain is built from TRBV6-2 or TRBV6-3 and TRBJ1-6, with a weak D call TRBD1 (5 bases). Between the trimmed V and J ends, which lost 6 bases and 0 bases, there was a span of 12 bases. Per germline, CDR1 MNHEY and CDR2 SVGEGT. This CDR3 has 16 residues. This chain's CDR3 is CASSHRQSSYNSPLHF. In DNA, the CDR3 is TGTGCCAGCAGCCATCGACAGAGCTCCTATAATTCACCCCTCCACTTT.

This chain uses TRBV21-1 with TRBJ1-5. TRBV21-1 is shown as a pseudogene. The CDR3 covers 14 residues. The CDR3 bases are TGTGCCAGCAGCATCAGCAGAAGGTATCAGCCCCAGCATTTT. Amino acids: CASSISRRYQPQHF.

The chain couples TRBV7-2 to TRBJ2-1; D call uncertain. V was shortened by 5 bases and J by 7 bases, with 9 bases between the two germline ends. Germline V CDR1 and CDR2: SGHTA, FQGNSA. CDR3 size: 12 residues. CDR3 bases: TGTGCCAGCAGCCCCTGGGGAAATGAGCAGTTCTTC. This sequence encodes CASSPWGNEQFF.

The V gene is TRBV7-9, the J gene TRBJ1-2, with TRBD1 as a possible D gene (5 bases). This CDR3 is built from 14 residues. Germline loops: CDR1 SEHNR, CDR2 FQNEAQ (reference sequence). Trimming removed 5 bases at V and 4 bases at J, with 14 bases between. The CDR3 nucleotides read TGTGCCAGCAGCCAAGGGACGGCAGCCTATGGCTACACCTTC. Its translation: CASSQGTAAYGYTF.

CDR3 loop: CASTSMGPGNTIYF. The CDR3, as DNA: TGTGCCAGCACTTCCATGGGGCCTGGAAACACCATATATTTT. The chain combines TRBV5-5 with TRBJ1-3; TRBD1 might be the D (5 bases). Trimming cost V 6 bases and J 2 bases, with 12 bases left between them. CDR1 SGHKS and CDR2 YYEKEE come from the germline V gene (reference sequence). The CDR3 is made up of 14 amino acids. Based on the CDR3 plus reference TRBV5-5 and TRBJ1-3, the full variable domain is DAGVTQSPTHLIKTRGQQVTLRCSPISGHKSVSWYQQVLGQGPQFIFQYYEKEERGRGNFPDRFSARQFPNYSSELNVNALLLGDSALYLCASTSMGPGNTIYFGEGSWLTVV.

This chain connects TRBV5-3 to TRBJ2-1; 16 nucleotides agree with TRBD2. TRBV5-3 is an open reading frame whose function is uncertain. With 3 bases clipped from V and 9 bases from J, the junction kept 9 bases outside the gene matches. This CDR3 spans 17 amino acids. Written as DNA, the CDR3 is TGTGCCAGAAGCTCACTTGGGACTAGCGGGAGGGCGGGTGAGCAGTTCTTC. It translates to CARSSLGTSGRAGEQFF.

J is TRBJ2-4 and V is TRBV18; D is possibly TRBD2 (5 bases). Trimming took 2 bases from V and 1 from J, leaving 9 bases between them. CDR3 length: 15 amino acids. Germline lookup yields CDR1 KGHSH and CDR2 LQKENI. The CDR3 DNA is TGTGCCAGCTCACCAGAGGGTATGGCCAAAAACATTCAGTACTTC. It yields the protein CASSPEGMAKNIQYF.

The chain uses TRBV4-2 and TRBJ2-7, with D unclear. In germline, CDR1 is LGHNA, CDR2 YNFKEQ. The CDR3 has 14 amino acids. The ends were cut back, 4 bases at V and 1 base at J, with 11 bases in the middle. The CDR3 region has the DNA TGTGCCAGCAGCCCAGGACGGACGTCCTACGAGCAGTACTTC. Translated: CASSPGRTSYEQYF.

The chain uses TRBV6-1 and TRBJ2-5; TRBD1 matches at 8 bases. From germline, CDR1 is MNHNS and CDR2 SASEGT. V lost 0 bases to trimming and J lost 2 bases; unmatched junction nucleotides: 5. The CDR3 sequence is 16 residues long. CDR3 DNA: TGTGCCAGCAGTGAAGCGCTAGGACAGGGTCAAGAGACCCAGTACTTC. Translating gives CASSEALGQGQETQYF.

The CDR3 loop reads CASSYSTRSSGTEAFF. The CDR3 DNA sequence: TGTGCCAGCAGTTACTCGACTCGATCGTCGGGCACTGAAGCTTTCTTT. The J gene is TRBJ1-1, the V gene TRBV6-2 or TRBV6-3; D is ambiguous. Germline V lookup: CDR1 MNHEY, CDR2 SVGEGT. V lost 0 bases to trimming and J lost 4 bases, with 15 bases between them. This CDR3 has 16 residues.

The genes are TRBV7-2 and TRBJ2-7, with D perhaps TRBD1 (6 bases). Per the germline V gene, CDR1 is SGHTA and CDR2 is FQGNSA. This CDR3 is 15 amino acids long. With 1 base removed from V and 2 bases from J, the gap between germline ends came to 12 bases. CDR3 in amino acids: CASSLDGQRTYEQYF. The DNA for the CDR3 is TGTGCCAGCAGCTTAGACGGACAGAGAACCTACGAGCAGTACTTC.

The chain combines TRBV6-5 with TRBJ1-1; D is unresolved. Between the trimmed V and J ends, which lost 6 bases and 5 bases, there was a span of 4 bases. The V gene's germline CDR1 is MNHEY and CDR2 SVGAGI. The CDR3 is made up of 10 amino acids. The CDR3 sequence is CASRQTEAFF. CDR3 coding DNA: TGTGCCAGCAGGCAAACTGAAGCTTTCTTT.

This clone was seen a single time. The V gene is TRBV5-4, the J gene TRBJ2-3, with 8 bases that match TRBD1. V was pared by 4 bases and J by 2 bases, with 6 bases of the junction left unmatched. The CDR3 covers 15 residues. CDR1 is SGHNT, CDR2 YYREEE, per germline (reference sequence). The CDR3 sequence is CASSTLDRVTDTQYF. CDR3 sequence (DNA): TGTGCCAGCAGCACCTTGGACAGGGTCACAGATACGCAGTATTTT.

The chain couples TRBV24-1 to TRBJ1-1, with a weak D call TRBD1 (6 bases). The CDR3 sequence is 15 residues long. The V gene lost 7 bases and the J gene lost 2 bases, with 16 bases spanning the gap. Looked up from germline, CDR1 is KGHDR and CDR2 is SFDVKD. CDR3 sequence (DNA): TGTGCCACCAGACCAAGGGGGGGGTATAACACTGAAGCTTTCTTT. This translates into CATRPRGGYNTEAFF.

This clone has only one observation. The rearrangement links TRBV30 to TRBJ2-2, with D possibly matching TRBD2 (5 bases). The CDR3 runs to 13 residues. Trimming left V 4 bases short and J 3 bases short, with 9 bases between. CDR1 and CDR2 from the germline V gene are GTSNPN and SVGIG (reference sequence). The DNA of the CDR3 is TGTGCCTGGAATGAGGAGGACACCGGGGAGCTGTTTTTT. It yields the protein CAWNEEDTGELFF.

V usage is TRBV6-5 and J usage is TRBJ2-3, with TRBD1 matching over 9 bases. The CDR3 runs to 15 residues. CDR1 is MNHEY and CDR2 is SVGAGI in the germline V gene. V trimming: 6 bases; J trimming: 4 bases; junction bases outside the gene matches: 8. CDR3 protein: CASSRTGAGADTQYF. The CDR3 DNA is TGTGCCAGCAGCCGGACAGGGGCTGGGGCAGATACGCAGTATTTT.

This chain joins TRBV6-1 and TRBJ1-2; D remains ambiguous. Deletions cut 2 bases from V and 5 bases from J, with 9 bases between. The CDR3 contains 13 residues. The germline CDR1 and CDR2 sequences are MNHNS and SASEGT. The CDR3 region is CASSELGHYGYTF. The CDR3 nucleotides read TGTGCCAGCAGTGAACTAGGGCATTATGGCTACACCTTC.

This clone was seen a few times. CDR3 loop: CAISEFGGSNTEAFF. In DNA, the CDR3 is TGTGCCATCAGTGAGTTTGGAGGATCCAACACTGAAGCTTTCTTT. V usage is TRBV10-3 and J usage is TRBJ1-1, with no clear D. Trimming left V 1 base short and J 2 bases short, with 11 bases between. Per germline, CDR1 ENHRY and CDR2 SYGVKD. This CDR3 contains 15 residues.

The V call is TRBV9, the J call TRBJ1-3; the match to TRBD1 covers 7 bases. The J segment lost 2 bases and the V segment lost 4 bases, leaving 9 bases of the junction unmatched. The CDR3 totals 16 residues. CDR1 and CDR2 (germline): SGDLS, YYNGEE. This CDR3 reads CASSSREGGPGNTIYF. CDR3 sequence (DNA): TGTGCCAGCAGCTCCAGGGAAGGGGGCCCTGGAAACACCATATATTTT.

The chain is built from TRBV2 and TRBJ1-2; D might be TRBD1 (6 bases). The CDR3 consists of 14 residues. Germline assignment: CDR1 SNHLY and CDR2 FYNNEI. Trimming left V 6 bases short and J 4 bases short, with 15 bases between. The CDR3 bases are TGTGCCAGCAGCCGCGTCCGGGACACCTATGGCTACACCTTC. Encoded protein: CASSRVRDTYGYTF.

This chain joins TRBV5-1 and TRBJ2-3; tentatively, D is TRBD2 (6 bases). CDR1 and CDR2 (germline): SGHRS, YFSETQ. This CDR3 has 14 amino acids. V was trimmed by 5 bases and J by 1 base, leaving 11 bases between them. The CDR3 DNA sequence: TGCGCCAGCAGTCGACTAGGGGGCACAGATACGCAGTATTTT. Amino acids: CASSRLGGTDTQYF.

The chain combines TRBV6-6 with TRBJ1-2; perhaps TRBD1 as D (6 bases). V lost 5 bases and J lost 3, with 25 bases in between. This CDR3 has 18 residues. The germline V gene encodes CDR1 MNHNY and CDR2 SVGAGI (reference sequence). DNA of the CDR3: TGTGCCAGCAGTCGGAGAGGGGGGTCCCCTCTTATGGACTATGGCTACACCTTC. Amino acids: CASSRRGGSPLMDYGYTF.